This T cell receptor beta chain appears in the sequencing data of a study of control samples from healthy donors and cancer patients. Here immunoSEQ multiplex PCR was the method, and the copy in TCRdb shows in-frame clones only, minus some. The table has 150,000 to 200,000 clones, nearly 96% seen once. The CDR3 has 13 amino acids. V was cut by 3 bases and J by 1 base, with 5 bases left in between. Germline values: CDR1 MNHNS, CDR2 SASEGT. The chain uses TRBV6-1 and TRBJ2-3, with D unresolved. The material sequenced was blood. The clonotype was recovered from a young woman in good health. The CDR3 nucleotides are TGTGCCAGCAGTGATGAGGGCACAGATACGCAGTATTTT. Amino acids: CASSDEGTDTQYF.